A single sample is the source of the 18 T cell receptor beta chains below, sequenced in a study of PD-L1 blockade in urothelial cancer. TCRdb keeps only in-frame clones here, not all; method: immunoSEQ multiplex PCR. There are some 25,000 clones in the sample; around 82% occur only once, and around 10% lies in the top ten. The source material was PBMCs, sampled around atezolizumab (anti-PD-L1) treatment. These receptors were collected from a man in his 70s with urothelial cancer.

The chain combines TRBV7-3 with TRBJ2-5; a weak D match, TRBD2 (5 bases). From germline, CDR1 is SGHTA and CDR2 FQGTGA. Trimming removed 5 bases from V and 5 bases from J, with 15 bases in between. CDR3 size: 14 residues. The CDR3 sequence: CASSEGEQRETQYF. DNA of the CDR3: TGTGCCAGCAGCGAGGGAGAACAGCGGGAGACCCAGTACTTC. Filled out from reference TRBV7-3 and TRBJ2-5, the complete variable domain reads GAGVSQTPSNKVTEKGKYVELRCDPISGHTALYWYRQSLGQGPEFLIYFQGTGAADDSGLPNDRFFAVRPEGSVSTLKIQRTERGDSAVYLCASSEGEQRETQYFGPGTRLLVL.

V is TRBV5-6 and J is TRBJ2-7; TRBD1 matches 9 bases. The germline V gene has CDR1 SGHDT and CDR2 YYEEEE. V lost 5 bases and J lost 6; bases outside the gene matches: 9. There are 14 residues in the CDR3. CDR3 in amino acids: CASSYAGTGIEQYF. As DNA, the CDR3 is TGTGCCAGCAGTTACGCCGGGACAGGGATCGAGCAGTACTTC.

The chain couples TRBV5-8 to TRBJ2-7, with TRBD1 identical over 9 bases. CDR3 length equals 15 residues. Trimming removed 4 bases from V and 5 bases from J; junction bases left unmatched: 10. The V gene's germline CDR1 is SGHTS and CDR2 YDEGEE. CDR3 sequence reads: CASSKPGQGVNEQYF. The CDR3 coding sequence is TGTGCCAGCAGCAAACCGGGACAGGGCGTAAACGAGCAGTACTTC.

The chain employs TRBV7-9 and TRBJ1-2, with TRBD1 matching over 10 bases. The J segment lost 5 bases and the V segment lost 2 bases, leaving 2 bases of the junction unmatched. The germline CDR1 and CDR2 sequences are SEHNR and FQNEAQ (reference sequence). The CDR3 length is 14 residues. The CDR3 DNA sequence: TGTGCCAGCAGCTTAAGGGACAGGGGATATGGCTACACCTTC. Residues: CASSLRDRGYGYTF.

V is TRBV28 and J is TRBJ2-7; 8 nucleotides agree with TRBD2. Trimming cost V 3 bases and J 2 bases; bases outside gene matches: 6. The CDR3 is 15 amino acids. Germline lookup yields CDR1 MDHEN and CDR2 SYDVKM. The CDR3 sequence is CASSLERELPYEQYF. The DNA of the CDR3 is TGTGCCAGCAGTTTGGAGCGGGAGCTCCCCTACGAGCAGTACTTC. Supplemented by reference TRBV28 and TRBJ2-7, the full variable domain reads DVKVTQSSRYLVKRTGEKVFLECVQDMDHENMFWYRQDPGLGLRLIYFSYDVKMKEKGDIPEGYSVSREKKERFSLILESASTNQTSMYLCASSLERELPYEQYFGPGTRLTVT.

V gene TRBV30 combines with J gene TRBJ2-7; TRBD1 agrees at 7 bases. The junction had 10 bases not matched to a gene; V was cut back by 5 bases and J by 6 bases. This CDR3 contains 13 residues. The germline CDR1 and CDR2 sequences are GTSNPN and SVGIG (reference sequence). The CDR3, as DNA: TGTGCCTGGTCAACCGGGACAGCCAGCGAGCAGTACTTC. It codes for CAWSTGTASEQYF.

This chain joins TRBV18 and TRBJ2-2; D possibly corresponds to TRBD1 (8 bases). Germline V CDR1 and CDR2: KGHSH, LQKENI. The CDR3 has 15 residues. The germline V and J ends were trimmed by 4 bases and 6 bases, with 15 bases remaining between them. The CDR3 sequence: CASSLRTGRAGELFF. The CDR3 bases are TGTGCCAGCTCACTTCGGACAGGGAGGGCCGGGGAGCTGTTTTTT.

This chain joins TRBV18 and TRBJ1-1; a weak D match, TRBD1 (5 bases). The V gene lost 3 bases and the J gene lost 3 bases, with 11 bases spanning the gap. The CDR3 sequence is 14 residues long. CDR1 and CDR2 from the germline V gene are KGHSH and LQKENI. The CDR3 DNA reads TGTGCCAGCTCACCTAGGGGAGGGGACACTGAAGCTTTCTTT. This sequence encodes CASSPRGGDTEAFF.

This chain connects TRBV5-6 to TRBJ2-1, with D possibly being TRBD1 (5 bases). Per the germline V gene, CDR1 is SGHDT and CDR2 is YYEEEE. The ends were cut back, 4 bases at V and 0 bases at J, with 14 bases in the middle. The CDR3 has 16 amino acids. The CDR3 region is CASSGVDTRSYNEQFF. DNA for the CDR3: TGTGCCAGCAGCGGGGTGGACACCCGCTCCTACAATGAGCAGTTCTTC.

The sample holds one count of this clone. The chain employs TRBV28 and TRBJ1-1; 9 nucleotides match TRBD1. This CDR3 spans 14 amino acids. Germline lookup yields CDR1 MDHEN and CDR2 SYDVKM. The V segment lost 7 bases and the J segment 5 bases; nucleotides outside the gene matches: 8. CDR3 amino acids: CASTIQQGATEAFF. CDR3 nucleotide sequence: TGTGCCAGCACCATCCAACAGGGGGCAACTGAAGCTTTCTTT.

The chain carries TRBV9 and TRBJ1-2; D gene uncertain. The CDR3 has 16 amino acids. CDR1 and CDR2 from the germline V gene are SGDLS and YYNGEE. Deletions cut 4 bases from V and 3 bases from J, with 19 bases between. The CDR3 is CASSRLRGRVDYGYTF. The CDR3 DNA reads TGTGCCAGCAGCCGCCTACGGGGTAGGGTAGACTATGGCTACACCTTC.

The chain joins TRBV14 to TRBJ1-1; possibly TRBD1 for D (6 bases). The CDR3 totals 14 residues. Trimming took off 4 bases at V and 4 bases at J, with 13 bases between the two ends. Looked up from germline, CDR1 is SGHDN and CDR2 is FVKESK. CDR3 sequence (DNA): TGTGCCAGCAGCCCCAGACAGGATGGCACTGAAGCTTTCTTT. Its translation: CASSPRQDGTEAFF. The complete variable domain, with remaining parts taken from reference TRBV14 and TRBJ1-1, reads EAGVTQFPSHSVIEKGQTVTLRCDPISGHDNLYWYRRVMGKEIKFLLHFVKESKQDESGMPNNRFLAERTGGTYSTLKVQPAELEDSGVYFCASSPRQDGTEAFFGQGTRLTVV.

The V call is TRBV6-5, the J call TRBJ2-1, with unresolved D. Trimming left V 7 bases short and J 10 bases short, with 17 bases between. The CDR3 is 13 amino acids. Germline V CDR1 and CDR2: MNHEY, SVGAGI. CDR3 coding DNA: TGTGCCAGCACCAGACGAGCGACCACGGAGCAGTTCTTC. It encodes CASTRRATTEQFF.

The rearrangement joins TRBV28 to TRBJ2-7, with D tentatively TRBD1 (5 bases). Trimming pared 4 bases from V and 5 bases from J, leaving 15 bases between. The CDR3 is 14 residues long. From germline, CDR1 is MDHEN and CDR2 SYDVKM. CDR3 DNA: TGTGCCAGCAGTTATAAAGGGGCTTTGAACGAGCAGTACTTC. It translates to CASSYKGALNEQYF.

This chain connects TRBV2 to TRBJ1-2; tentative D call: TRBD1 (6 bases). The germline gives CDR1 SNHLY, CDR2 FYNNEI. V lost 6 bases and J 11 bases, leaving 19 bases between the germline ends. The CDR3 is made up of 13 amino acids. CDR3 region: CASSPVKGGEYTF. The CDR3 region has the DNA TGTGCCAGCAGCCCCGTTAAGGGGGGGGAGTACACCTTC.

The chain carries TRBV15 and TRBJ2-3; TRBD2 matches 12 bases. The junction had 4 bases not matched to a gene; V was cut back by 2 bases and J by 4 bases. CDR1 and CDR2 (germline): LNHNV, YYDKDF (reference sequence). CDR3 size: 16 residues. Here the CDR3 reads CATSRRLAGAADTQYF. The CDR3 nucleotides read TGTGCCACCAGCAGAAGACTAGCGGGAGCCGCAGATACGCAGTATTTT.

This clone was seen a few times. This chain links TRBV19 with TRBJ1-2, with D perhaps TRBD1 (6 bases). With 3 bases removed from V and 0 bases from J, the gap between germline ends came to 14 bases. Germline assignment: CDR1 LNHDA and CDR2 SQIVND (reference sequence). The CDR3 is 16 amino acids. The CDR3 region has the DNA TGTGCCAGTAGTATCCTGGACAGAGAATCTAACTATGGCTACACCTTC. This translates into CASSILDRESNYGYTF.

CDR3 nucleotide sequence: TGTGCCAGCAGTCCCTTCACAGGGCCCGGGGAGCTGTTTTTT. It encodes CASSPFTGPGELFF. V usage is TRBV27 and J usage is TRBJ2-2, with D tentatively TRBD1 (6 bases). The CDR3 has 14 amino acids. Germline V lookup: CDR1 MNHEY, CDR2 SMNVEV (reference sequence). Trimming took 5 bases from V and 6 from J, leaving 13 bases between them.